This T cell receptor (beta chain) was captured by sequencing in a study of OX40 agonist ivuxolimab in advanced cancers. Study summary: Patients receiving dose escalation had hepatocellular carcinoma, melanoma, renal cell or head and neck cancer. A partial response was reached by three patients: one with hepatocellular carcinoma and two with cutaneous melanoma.

About this clone itself: Its matching antigen is unknown.

Looked up from germline, CDR1 is SGHTA and CDR2 is FQGNSA. With 2 bases clipped from V and 0 bases from J, the junction kept 8 bases outside the gene matches. The CDR3 contains 17 residues. Study-level results: Among the lowest peripheral clonal expansion occurred in 0.1-3.0 mg/kg partial responders.

Repertoires were generated with immunoSEQ multiplex PCR, while TCRdb's copy carries only in-frame clones and drops some. The profile shows 71,000 or so clones, more than 85% of them singletons. Here the sequenced sample was CD4+ or CD8+ T cells sorted from blood, taken in a trial of the OX40 agonist ivuxolimab. The genes are TRBV7-2 and TRBJ2-3, with 7 bases identical to TRBD2. This TCR was sampled from an adult with an advanced solid tumor such as melanoma, head and neck, liver or kidney cancer. The CDR3 loop reads CASSLLLIAGSTDTQYF. In nucleotides, the CDR3 is TGTGCCAGCAGCTTACTCTTAATAGCGGGCAGCACAGATACGCAGTATTTT.